This TCR beta chain was recovered during a study of blood T cell repertoires in COVID-19. Across the whole study: COVID-19 samples, acute and convalescent, were from the United States, Italy and Spain.

Here immunoSEQ multiplex PCR was the method, and the copy in TCRdb shows in-frame clones only, minus some. The table records approximately 250,000 clones, around 84% of them present only once. The CDR3 length is 15 residues. Germline V gene lookup returns CDR1 KGHSH and CDR2 LQKENI. V lost 4 bases and J lost 4; bases outside the gene matches: 6. What was sequenced was PBMCs or T cells enriched from blood (not recorded which). The J gene is TRBJ1-2, the V gene TRBV18; 10 bases fit TRBD1. The sequence derives from a man in his thirties or forties with acute COVID-19. CDR3 protein: CASSLGDRGGYGYTF. DNA of the CDR3: TGTGCCAGCTCACTCGGGGACAGGGGCGGCTATGGCTACACCTTC.